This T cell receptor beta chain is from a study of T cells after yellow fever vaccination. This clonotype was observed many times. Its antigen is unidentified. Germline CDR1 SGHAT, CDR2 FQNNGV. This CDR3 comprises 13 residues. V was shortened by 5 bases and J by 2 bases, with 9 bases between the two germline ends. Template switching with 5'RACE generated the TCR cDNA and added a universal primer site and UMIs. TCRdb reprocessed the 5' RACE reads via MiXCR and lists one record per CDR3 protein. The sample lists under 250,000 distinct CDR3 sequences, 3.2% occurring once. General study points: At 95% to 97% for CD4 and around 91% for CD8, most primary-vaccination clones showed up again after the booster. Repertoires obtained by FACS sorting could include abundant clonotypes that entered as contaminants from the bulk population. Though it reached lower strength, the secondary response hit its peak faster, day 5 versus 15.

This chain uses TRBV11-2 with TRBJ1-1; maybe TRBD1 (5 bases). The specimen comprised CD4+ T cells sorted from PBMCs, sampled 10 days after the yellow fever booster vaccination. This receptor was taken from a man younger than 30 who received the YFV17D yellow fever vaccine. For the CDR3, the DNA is TGTGCCAGCAGCGGGACGCTTAACACTGAAGCTTTCTTT. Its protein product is CASSGTLNTEAFF.